This T cell receptor beta chain is from a study of radiotherapy plus CTLA-4 blockade in lung cancer. Across the study: Objective responses occurred in 15% to 20% of patients; about 34% had disease control.

Germline CDR1 is LNHDA and CDR2 is SQIVND (reference sequence). The V and J ends lost 5 bases and 6 bases, in that order; junction bases with no gene match: 8. The CDR3 covers 14 residues. Treatment of patients with chemo-refractory metastatic non-small-cell lung cancer consisted of focal radiation plus CTLA-4 blockade with ipilimumab. General study points: How blood T cell clones changed early, along with interferon-beta, reportedly forecast response best. In blood, tumor-derived TCR clones expanded after radiotherapy plus ipilimumab.

Concerning this clone: The antigen remains unidentified.

Clones were read by immunoSEQ multiplex PCR, and TCRdb kept only the in-frame ones, dropping some. The sample lists tens of thousands of clones, roughly 70% seen once, with under 4.5% in the top ten. V gene TRBV19 combines with J gene TRBJ2-3, with TRBD2 matching over 7 bases. The source is a human donor with non-small cell lung cancer who had stable disease on radiotherapy plus ipilimumab. The sequences come from peripheral blood, collected from a patient treated with radiotherapy plus ipilimumab. The CDR3 loop is CASSPRTSSDTQYF. In DNA form, the CDR3 reads TGTGCCAGTAGTCCCCGGACTAGTTCGGATACGCAGTATTTT.